One and the same sample provided the 30 T cell receptor beta chains below, sequenced in a study of STAT3 mutations in large granular lymphocyte leukemia. The assay was immunoSEQ multiplex PCR, and TCRdb's table has in-frame clones only and misses some. The sample lists thousands of clones; roughly 41% were seen once. Notes on the study in general: In T-cell large granular lymphocyte leukemia, about half of patients showed multiple immunodominant subclonotypes.

Their antigens remain unidentified. What was sequenced was peripheral blood mononuclear cells. These TCRs come from a man in his fifties or sixties with T-cell large granular lymphocyte leukemia. Some clones in this sample may be carry-over from other donors' samples.

As concerns this clone: One end of the junction fails to match germline, which may point to a read error. V and J are TRBV5-8 and TRBJ2-6; 11 positions agree with TRBD1. Germline V gene lookup returns CDR1 SGHTS and CDR2 YDEGEE. CDR3 length: 15 amino acids. This chain's CDR3 is CASSLGQGAAIVLTF. The CDR3 DNA is TGTGCCAGCAGCCTAGGACAGGGGGCGGCCATCGTCCTGACTTTC. Supplemented by reference TRBV5-8 and TRBJ2-6, the full variable domain reads EAGVTQSPTHLIKTRGQQATLRCSPISGHTSVYWYQQALGLGLQFLLWYDEGEERNRGNFPPRFSGRQFPNYSSELNVNALELEDSALYLCASSLGQGAAIVLTFGAGSRLTVL.

V gene TRBV18 combines with J gene TRBJ1-6; D gene uncertain. The germline gives CDR1 KGHSH, CDR2 LQKENI. Trimming pared 3 bases from V and 6 bases from J, leaving 12 bases between. The CDR3 sequence is 15 residues long. CDR3 DNA: TGTGCCAGCTCACCCGAGGTGGCTGTTAATTCACCCCTCCACTTT. It specifies CASSPEVAVNSPLHF.

The chain has TRBV6-5 and TRBJ2-7; D perhaps matches TRBD2 (6 bases). V was cut by 6 bases and J by 4 bases, with 19 bases left in between. This CDR3 comprises 15 residues. Germline values: CDR1 MNHEY, CDR2 SVGAGI. CDR3 nucleotides: TGTGCCAGCAGCTCCCCGGGACTCTTGCCGTACGAGCAGTACTTC. Its translation is CASSSPGLLPYEQYF.

V gene TRBV27 combines with J gene TRBJ2-5, with 9 bases aligning to TRBD2. The CDR3 spans 15 residues. Germline V CDR1 and CDR2: MNHEY, SMNVEV (reference sequence). V shed 5 bases and J 5 bases; nucleotides not matched to a gene: 9. The DNA of the CDR3 is TGTGCCAGCAGTCTGGGACTAGCCGGTGGGGAGACCCAGTACTTC. Protein sequence: CASSLGLAGGETQYF.

V is TRBV5-1 and J is TRBJ1-2, with D uncertain. V shed 3 bases and J shed 8 bases, with 26 bases lying between them. Germline values: CDR1 SGHRS, CDR2 YFSETQ. The CDR3 length is 17 residues. CDR3 in amino acids: CASSWNRQTLKSAGYTF. The CDR3 DNA follows: TGCGCCAGCAGCTGGAATCGGCAGACCTTGAAATCGGCCGGCTACACCTTC.

This clone occurred a few times. The CDR3 here is CASRYGTGMLNEQFF. The CDR3 nucleotides read TGTGCCAGCAGATACGGGACAGGGATGTTGAATGAGCAGTTCTTC. This rearrangement joins TRBV5-6 to TRBJ2-1, with TRBD1 matching over 9 bases. V was clipped by 5 bases and J by 7 bases; unmatched bases: 10. This CDR3 comprises 15 residues. Germline-derived CDR1 and CDR2 are SGHDT and YYEEEE.

The chain has TRBV6-5 and TRBJ2-7; tentatively, D is TRBD1 (6 bases). V was shortened by 4 bases and J by 2 bases, with 15 bases between the two germline ends. CDR1 MNHEY and CDR2 SVGAGI come from the germline V gene. CDR3 size: 15 residues. CDR3 in amino acids: CASSSLAGATYEQYF. The CDR3 region has the DNA TGTGCCAGCAGTTCGTTGGCAGGGGCAACCTACGAGCAGTACTTC.

The chain has TRBV7-9 and TRBJ1-5; D ambiguous. Germline CDR1 is SEHNR and CDR2 is FQNEAQ (reference sequence). The CDR3 is 15 amino acids. V lost 5 bases to trimming and J lost 4 bases, with 15 bases between them. The CDR3 sequence: CASSKGPGWNQPQHF. As DNA, the CDR3 is TGTGCCAGCAGCAAAGGGCCGGGTTGGAATCAGCCCCAGCATTTT.

The V and J genes are TRBV18 and TRBJ1-2; the D is unclear. The CDR3 spans 15 residues. Trimming cost V 1 base and J 3 bases, with 12 bases left between them. The germline gives CDR1 KGHSH, CDR2 LQKENI. This CDR3 is CASSPQNSPDYGYTF. The CDR3 DNA sequence: TGTGCCAGCTCACCACAAAACAGCCCGGACTATGGCTACACCTTC.

The chain is built from TRBV4-3 and TRBJ1-5; D uncertain. CDR3 length: 13 amino acids. V dropped 0 bases and J dropped 7 bases, with 7 bases sitting between them. Germline values: CDR1 LGHNA, CDR2 YSLEER. The chain's CDR3 is CASSQDRIQPQHF. The DNA of the CDR3 is TGCGCCAGCAGCCAAGATAGGATACAGCCCCAGCATTTT.

The V gene is TRBV7-9, the J gene TRBJ1-3; D is undetermined. Germline lookup yields CDR1 SEHNR and CDR2 FQNEAQ (reference sequence). CDR3 size: 12 residues. Between the trimmed V and J ends, which lost 7 bases and 3 bases, there was a span of 7 bases. The CDR3 nucleotides read TGTGCCAGCACCACCTTTGGAAACACCATATATTTT. Translated: CASTTFGNTIYF.

This clone showed up just a few times. The rearrangement uses TRBV5-1 and TRBJ1-4; TRBD1 agrees at 9 bases. The CDR3 spans 15 residues. Germline V gives CDR1 SGHRS, CDR2 YFSETQ. V lost 3 bases, J lost 4 bases, and 4 bases stayed unmatched. Here the CDR3 reads CASSSPGQGNEKLFF. In DNA form, the CDR3 reads TGCGCCAGCAGCTCACCGGGACAGGGTAATGAAAAACTGTTTTTT.

This clone was counted between two and nine times. This chain links TRBV18 with TRBJ2-7, with 10 nucleotides matching TRBD1. After removal of 4 bases from V and 2 bases from J, the junction contained 5 bases not matched to a gene. Per the germline V gene, CDR1 is KGHSH and CDR2 is LQKENI. This CDR3 contains 15 residues. For the CDR3, the DNA is TGTGCCAGCTCACTTACCGGGACAGGGGCCTACGAGCAGTACTTC. Translation: CASSLTGTGAYEQYF.

This sequence joins TRBV18 and TRBJ1-5; D is ambiguous. V was cut by 3 bases and J by 9 bases, with 15 bases left in between. The CDR3 contains 14 residues. Germline CDR1 reads KGHSH; CDR2 reads LQKENI. This CDR3 is CASSPGQPPWPQHF. CDR3 DNA: TGTGCCAGCTCACCCGGGCAGCCCCCCTGGCCCCAGCATTTT.

This clone was seen only once. The chain joins TRBV4-3 to TRBJ2-7, with TRBD2 identical over 12 bases. The V and J ends lost 1 base and 5 bases, in that order; junction bases with no gene match: 12. Per germline, CDR1 LGHNA and CDR2 YSLEER. There are 18 residues in the CDR3. CDR3 loop: CASSQVFGRTSGIHEQYF. The CDR3, as DNA: TGCGCCAGCAGCCAAGTATTCGGGAGGACTAGCGGGATCCACGAGCAGTACTTC.

This rearrangement joins TRBV30 to TRBJ1-2; D is possibly TRBD1 (6 bases). This CDR3 comprises 16 residues. Germline loops: CDR1 GTSNPN, CDR2 SVGIG (reference sequence). V lost 1 base to trimming and J lost 2 bases, with 17 bases between them. The CDR3 bases are TGTGCCTGGAGTGAACCGCTAGGGGGGATCAACTATGGCTACACCTTC. This translates into CAWSEPLGGINYGYTF.

This clone was picked up a small number of times. The V call is TRBV5-6, the J call TRBJ2-7; D gene unclear. Germline CDR1 SGHDT, CDR2 YYEEEE. This CDR3 contains 15 residues. V lost 5 bases to trimming and J lost 2 bases, with 17 bases between them. Here the CDR3 DNA reads TGTGCCAGCAGTCCCGGTTCCATTCCAACCTACGAGCAGTACTTC. It yields the protein CASSPGSIPTYEQYF.

This clone was seen only a few times. The chain uses TRBV11-2 and TRBJ2-7; perhaps TRBD2 as D (5 bases). The CDR3 runs to 13 residues. Germline-derived CDR1 and CDR2 are SGHAT and FQNNGV. V lost 7 bases, J lost 5 bases, and 15 bases lay in between. The CDR3 reads CASTISYGDEQYF. CDR3 DNA sequence: TGTGCCAGCACCATAAGCTACGGGGACGAGCAGTACTTC.

V gene TRBV30 combines with J gene TRBJ2-3; TRBD2 matches at 14 bases. Per the germline V gene, CDR1 is GTSNPN and CDR2 is SVGIG (reference sequence). The CDR3 runs to 16 residues. V gave up 5 bases and J gave up 2 bases; unmatched junction bases: 6. The CDR3 sequence: CAWAPGLAGDTDTQYF. The CDR3 DNA reads as TGTGCCTGGGCTCCGGGACTAGCGGGGGACACAGATACGCAGTATTTT.

The chain recombines TRBV27 with TRBJ1-4, with no clear D. Germline V gives CDR1 MNHEY, CDR2 SMNVEV (reference sequence). The V and J ends lost 3 bases and 5 bases respectively, with 4 bases between them. This CDR3 spans 12 amino acids. CDR3 sequence: CASSFRNEKLFF. CDR3 nucleotide sequence: TGTGCCAGCAGTTTTCGGAATGAAAAACTGTTTTTT.

This clone was seen only a few times. The J gene is TRBJ2-1, the V gene TRBV19; D gene unclear. Germline V lookup: CDR1 LNHDA, CDR2 SQIVND (reference sequence). Trimming stripped 6 bases from V and 0 bases from J, with 12 bases between. The CDR3 contains 15 residues. CDR3: CASSSGSTSYNEQFF. The CDR3 DNA reads as TGTGCCAGTAGCTCCGGATCGACCTCCTACAATGAGCAGTTCTTC. The whole variable domain, remainder taken from reference TRBV19 and TRBJ2-1, is DGGITQSPKYLFRKEGQNVTLSCEQNLNHDAMYWYRQDPGQGLRLIYYSQIVNDFQKGDIAEGYSVSREKKESFPLTVTSAQKNPTAFYLCASSSGSTSYNEQFFGPGTRLTVL.

Within the sample, this clone is medium-sized. The CDR3 reads CASSSWGTVIETQYF. The CDR3 nucleotides are TGTGCCAGCAGCTCCTGGGGGACCGTGATTGAGACCCAGTACTTC. V usage is TRBV7-9 and J usage is TRBJ2-5; D possibly uses TRBD1 or TRBD2 (5 bases each). The CDR3 loop spans 15 amino acids. Germline V gene lookup returns CDR1 SEHNR and CDR2 FQNEAQ (reference sequence). With 4 bases removed from V and 5 bases from J, the gap between germline ends came to 17 bases. Filled out from reference TRBV7-9 and TRBJ2-5, the complete variable domain reads DTGVSQNPRHKITKRGQNVTFRCDPISEHNRLYWYRQTLGQGPEFLTYFQNEAQLEKSRLLSDRFSAERPKGSFSTLEIQRTEQGDSAMYLCASSSWGTVIETQYFGPGTRLLVL.

The chain links TRBV21-1 to TRBJ2-7; TRBD2, the table's D call, lacks a check against the DNA. TRBV21-1 corresponds to a pseudogene. This CDR3 region has 13 residues. CDR3 DNA: TGTGCCAGCAGGCTGAGGGTAGCGAACGAGCAGTACTTC. Its protein product is CASRLRVANEQYF.

Details on this clone: A junction end diverges from the germline sequence, so it may reflect a read error. The chain links TRBV13 to TRBJ2-7, with D maybe TRBD1 (5 bases). This CDR3 contains 14 residues. Germline V CDR1 and CDR2: PRHDT, FYEKMQ (reference sequence). CDR3: CASSLGAVAYEQYF. CDR3 coding DNA: TGTGCCAGCAGCCTAGGGGCAGTCGCCTACGAGCAGTACTTC.

This clone appeared a few times. This chain links TRBV5-4 with TRBJ1-6; no definite D call. This CDR3 is built from 12 residues. Germline-derived CDR1 and CDR2 are SGHNT and YYREEE (reference sequence). Trimming left V 0 bases short and J 10 bases short, with 5 bases between. CDR3 nucleotides: TGTGCCAGCAGCTTGGGGCAGTCACCCCTCCACTTT. Translation: CASSLGQSPLHF.

This clone came up a few times. This chain connects TRBV7-9 to TRBJ1-2; possibly TRBD1 for D (6 bases). This CDR3 spans 15 amino acids. V lost 1 base, J lost 3 bases, and 12 bases lay in between. The germline CDR1 and CDR2 sequences are SEHNR and FQNEAQ (reference sequence). Here the CDR3 DNA reads TGTGCCAGCAGCTTAGATGAAGGGGGAGACTATGGCTACACCTTC. Protein: CASSLDEGGDYGYTF.

CDR3 in amino acids: CASSPASGTGEQFF. The DNA for the CDR3 is TGTGCCAGCTCACCAGCTAGCGGGACTGGGGAGCAGTTCTTC. This chain links TRBV18 with TRBJ2-1; 9 positions agree with TRBD2. The CDR3 has 14 amino acids. Trimming took 2 bases from V and 10 from J; bases not matched to a gene: 6. Germline V gives CDR1 KGHSH, CDR2 LQKENI.

The chain carries TRBV27 and TRBJ1-1, with D possibly matching TRBD1 (6 bases). Germline V gene data show CDR1 as MNHEY and CDR2 as SMNVEV (reference sequence). There are 15 residues in the CDR3. V shed 8 bases and J shed 0 bases, with 16 bases lying between them. The CDR3 DNA reads TGTGCCAGCCAGCCGGGACAAACGATGAACACTGAAGCTTTCTTT. Protein sequence: CASQPGQTMNTEAFF.

This clone has just a few counts. CDR3 sequence (DNA): TGTGCCAGCAGCGGCGAGGGTGGACTGTTTTTT. Translated: CASSGEGGLFF. The gene calls are TRBV5-4 and TRBJ1-4; unclear D gene. There are 11 residues in the CDR3. Trimming removed 4 bases at V and 13 bases at J, with 11 bases between. Germline assignment: CDR1 SGHNT and CDR2 YYREEE (reference sequence).

This clone is judged large. V is TRBV27 and J is TRBJ1-1; D is possibly TRBD1 (5 bases). There are 14 residues in the CDR3. Germline-derived CDR1 and CDR2 are MNHEY and SMNVEV (reference sequence). The V gene lost 5 bases and the J gene lost 0 bases, with 10 bases spanning the gap. This CDR3 is CASSATDLNTEAFF. In DNA, the CDR3 is TGTGCCAGCAGTGCGACAGACTTGAACACTGAAGCTTTCTTT.